The source of this T cell receptor beta chain is a study of cytotoxic CD8 clonotypes in ibrutinib-treated CLL. There are 14 residues in the CDR3. The germline V gene has CDR1 LNHDA and CDR2 SQIVND (reference sequence). Trimming took 3 bases from V and 7 from J; bases not matched to a gene: 5. Method: immunoSEQ multiplex PCR; TCRdb's copy keeps in-frame clones and lacks some. The sample holds roughly 50,000 clones, about 50% seen once. This specimen was PBMCs, taken after 24 months of ibrutinib treatment. The sequence was obtained from a human donor with chronic lymphocytic leukemia. This sequence joins TRBV19 and TRBJ1-5, with 8 bases aligning to TRBD1. The CDR3 region is CASSINRGKQPQHF. In nucleotides, the CDR3 is TGTGCCAGTAGTATTAACAGGGGGAAACAGCCCCAGCATTTT.